The 24 T cell receptor beta chains below come from one sample, sequenced in a study of blood T cell repertoires in COVID-19. The assay was immunoSEQ multiplex PCR, and TCRdb's table has in-frame clones only and misses some. The sample holds under 150,000 clones, roughly 80% seen once. Sequenced sample: peripheral blood. The receptor source for this set is a woman between 50 and 59 years old with active or convalescent COVID-19.

The J gene is TRBJ1-6, the V gene TRBV19, with D possibly being TRBD1 (6 bases). V lost 2 bases to trimming and J lost 9 bases, with 23 bases between them. Per germline, CDR1 LNHDA and CDR2 SQIVND (reference sequence). The CDR3 spans 18 residues. The chain's CDR3 is CASSIRTLNRQGSSPLHF. The DNA of the CDR3 is TGTGCCAGTAGTATAAGGACTTTGAATCGGCAGGGGAGTTCACCCCTCCACTTT.

This clone has a single count. The chain links TRBV6-6 to TRBJ1-1; D might be TRBD1 (5 bases). The length of the CDR3 is 13 residues. Germline CDR1 MNHNY, CDR2 SVGAGI (reference sequence). V lost 7 bases, J lost 4 bases, and 13 bases lay in between. CDR3 amino acids: CASTGTGVTEAFF. The DNA for the CDR3 is TGTGCCAGCACAGGGACGGGGGTCACTGAAGCTTTCTTT.

This clone was seen a single time. The V and J genes are TRBV7-2 and TRBJ1-4; 9 bases match TRBD1. Germline V CDR1 and CDR2: SGHTA, FQGNSA. The trim removed 3 bases at V and 7 bases at J, leaving 3 bases unmatched. The CDR3 length is 14 residues. The CDR3 sequence is CASSLGTGFEKLFF. For the CDR3, the DNA is TGTGCCAGCAGCTTGGGGACAGGGTTTGAAAAACTGTTTTTT.

The CDR3 DNA reads as TGTGCCGCCGTCGCCAGGGCAGATCCCTGGGTCGAGCAGTACTTC. Protein: CAAVARADPWVEQYF. The rearrangement joins TRBV28 to TRBJ2-7, with D possibly matching TRBD1 (5 bases). There are 15 residues in the CDR3. Germline V gene sequence: CDR1 MDHEN, CDR2 SYDVKM. V was shortened by 11 bases and J by 6 bases, with 26 bases between the two germline ends.

The rearrangement links TRBV5-4 to TRBJ2-3; TRBD1 agrees at 7 bases. The CDR3 is 14 amino acids. Germline lookup yields CDR1 SGHNT and CDR2 YYREEE (reference sequence). V was clipped by 0 bases and J by 4 bases; unmatched bases: 2. The CDR3 sequence is CASSLDRGPDTQYF. For the CDR3, the DNA is TGTGCCAGCAGCTTGGACAGGGGCCCAGATACGCAGTATTTT.

The rearrangement uses TRBV2 and TRBJ2-2, with TRBD1 as a possible D gene (6 bases). CDR3 size: 14 residues. Germline V gene sequence: CDR1 SNHLY, CDR2 FYNNEI. Trimming stripped 7 bases from V and 4 bases from J, with 13 bases between. CDR3 residues: CASTSQGVTGELFF. In nucleotides, the CDR3 is TGTGCCAGCACCTCACAGGGAGTCACCGGGGAGCTGTTTTTT.

This CDR3 reads CASSLDVGLAGSYEQYF. In DNA, the CDR3 is TGTGCCAGCAGCTTAGATGTGGGACTAGCGGGCTCCTACGAGCAGTACTTC. V and J are TRBV7-8 and TRBJ2-7, with 12 bases lining up with TRBD2. CDR3 length: 17 residues. CDR1 and CDR2 from the germline V gene are SGHVS and FQNEAQ. Unmatched junction bases numbered 4, after V lost 1 base and J lost 0 bases.

The chain couples TRBV7-2 to TRBJ2-3, with TRBD2 matching over 8 bases. Germline values: CDR1 SGHTA, CDR2 FQGNSA. The CDR3 totals 16 residues. The V gene end was trimmed by 0 bases and the J gene end by 4 bases; junction bases not matched to a gene: 6. CDR3: CASSLAVAGGPDTQYF. Written as DNA, the CDR3 is TGTGCCAGCAGCTTAGCGGTGGCGGGAGGTCCAGATACGCAGTATTTT.

This chain connects TRBV28 to TRBJ2-5; the match to TRBD2 covers 11 bases. V lost 4 bases and J lost 2; bases outside the gene matches: 9. The CDR3 has 17 amino acids. Looked up from germline, CDR1 is MDHEN and CDR2 is SYDVKM. CDR3 sequence reads: CASSSPGLAVFQETQYF. The CDR3 DNA is TGTGCCAGCAGTTCACCGGGACTAGCGGTTTTTCAAGAGACCCAGTACTTC.

This clone was seen more than once but under ten times. The chain employs TRBV10-3 and TRBJ1-6; D uncertain. The V and J ends lost 0 bases and 7 bases respectively, with 16 bases between them. The germline CDR1 and CDR2 sequences are ENHRY and SYGVKD. This CDR3 has 17 residues. The CDR3 loop is CAISESGVGARNSPLHF. The CDR3 DNA reads as TGTGCCATCAGTGAGTCCGGGGTGGGAGCTAGGAATTCACCCCTCCACTTT.

The rearrangement uses TRBV9 and TRBJ2-1, with D tentatively TRBD2 (5 bases). This CDR3 region has 17 residues. Between the trimmed V and J ends, which lost 3 bases and 6 bases, there was a span of 22 bases. Germline V gene data show CDR1 as SGDLS and CDR2 as YYNGEE. This chain's CDR3 is CASSADSQWDGFNEQFF. CDR3 DNA sequence: TGTGCCAGCAGCGCGGACTCCCAGTGGGATGGGTTCAATGAGCAGTTCTTC.

This clone is a singleton in its sample. The chain couples TRBV4-2 to TRBJ1-2; 9 nucleotides align to TRBD1. The CDR3 spans 16 residues. Germline-derived CDR1 and CDR2 are LGHNA and YNFKEQ. Trimming cost V 2 bases and J 0 bases; bases outside gene matches: 4. The CDR3 DNA reads as TGTGCCAGCAGCCAAATACAGGGGGCGTCTAACTATGGCTACACCTTC. This codes for CASSQIQGASNYGYTF.

J is TRBJ2-1 and V is TRBV5-1; TRBD1 matches 9 bases. Looked up from germline, CDR1 is SGHRS and CDR2 is YFSETQ. The J segment lost 5 bases and the V segment lost 4 bases, leaving 7 bases of the junction unmatched. The CDR3 totals 15 residues. CDR3 DNA: TGCGCCAGCAGCCGCGACAGGGGGTGGGACAATGAGCAGTTCTTC. Its translation: CASSRDRGWDNEQFF.

This chain joins TRBV2 and TRBJ1-1; 12 nucleotides match TRBD1. CDR3 length equals 14 residues. From germline, CDR1 is SNHLY and CDR2 FYNNEI. Trimming removed 6 bases from V and 3 bases from J; junction bases left unmatched: 2. The CDR3 sequence: CASRRDRGHTEAFF. CDR3 DNA sequence: TGTGCCAGCAGACGGGACAGGGGGCACACTGAAGCTTTCTTT.

The V and J genes are TRBV15 and TRBJ1-6; 7 positions match TRBD1. V was clipped by 11 bases and J by 4 bases; unmatched bases: 5. The CDR3 extends over 13 amino acids. Germline loops: CDR1 LNHNV, CDR2 YYDKDF (reference sequence). CDR3 in amino acids: CAAAGQYNSPLHF. The CDR3 region has the DNA TGTGCCGCCGCGGGACAGTATAATTCACCCCTCCACTTT.

This chain connects TRBV2 to TRBJ1-2; D is unresolved. Trimming removed 5 bases from V and 4 bases from J, with 17 bases in between. The CDR3 totals 15 residues. Germline V gives CDR1 SNHLY, CDR2 FYNNEI. The CDR3 DNA reads as TGTGCCAGCAGTTCCTCCCTGGGCAGCGGCTATGGCTACACCTTC. Translation gives CASSSSLGSGYGYTF.

This clone was seen once. This chain links TRBV28 with TRBJ1-4; D unresolved. The CDR3 contains 16 residues. Germline V gene data show CDR1 as MDHEN and CDR2 as SYDVKM. Deletions cut 2 bases from V and 5 bases from J, with 15 bases between. CDR3 amino acids: CASSLPGSQINEKLFF. The DNA for the CDR3 is TGTGCCAGCAGTTTACCAGGATCGCAAATAAATGAAAAACTGTTTTTT. Full variable domain (rest looked up from reference TRBV28 and TRBJ1-4): DVKVTQSSRYLVKRTGEKVFLECVQDMDHENMFWYRQDPGLGLRLIYFSYDVKMKEKGDIPEGYSVSREKKERFSLILESASTNQTSMYLCASSLPGSQINEKLFFGSGTQLSVL.

The J gene is TRBJ2-7, the V gene TRBV5-1, with D possibly TRBD1 on 6 matching bases. V lost 2 bases and J 5 bases, leaving 17 bases between the germline ends. Germline CDR1 reads SGHRS; CDR2 reads YFSETQ. This CDR3 has 15 residues. The CDR3 region is CASSFVEQGGDEQYF. The CDR3 DNA is TGCGCCAGCAGCTTCGTCGAACAGGGTGGGGACGAGCAGTACTTC. Looking up the rest from reference TRBV5-1 and TRBJ2-7 gives the full variable domain: KAGVTQTPRYLIKTRGQQVTLSCSPISGHRSVSWYQQTPGQGLQFLFEYFSETQRNKGNFPGRFSGRQFSNSRSEMNVSTLELGDSALYLCASSFVEQGGDEQYFGPGTRLTVT.

This clone has just a few counts. This chain links TRBV15 with TRBJ1-2; TRBD1 aligns across 8 bases. V dropped 5 bases and J dropped 3; count of bases not matched to a gene: 5. The CDR3 sequence is 14 residues long. CDR1 and CDR2 (germline): LNHNV, YYDKDF (reference sequence). The DNA for the CDR3 is TGTGCCACCAGCGGCTCAGGGGGCGACTATGGCTACACCTTC. This translates into CATSGSGGDYGYTF.

The rearrangement uses TRBV7-9 and TRBJ1-2; D may be TRBD1 (5 bases). CDR1 is SEHNR, CDR2 FQNEAQ, per germline (reference sequence). The CDR3 is 15 amino acids. The germline V and J ends were trimmed by 1 base and 6 bases, with 15 bases remaining between them. CDR3 amino acids: CASSLGEGIGHGYTF. CDR3 coding DNA: TGTGCCAGCAGCTTAGGGGAGGGGATCGGCCATGGCTACACCTTC.

The genes are TRBV6-5 and TRBJ1-2; TRBD1 aligns across 11 bases. The CDR3 totals 14 residues. CDR1 MNHEY and CDR2 SVGAGI come from the germline V gene. The ends lost 0 bases at V and 8 bases at J; junction bases unmatched: 2. For the CDR3, the DNA is TGTGCCAGCAGTTACTCGGGACAGGGGGGCGGCTACACCTTC. Amino acids: CASSYSGQGGGYTF.

CDR3 amino acids: CAWSVHGSGNQPQHF. The CDR3 bases are TGTGCCTGGAGTGTACACGGGTCGGGCAATCAGCCCCAGCATTTT. J is TRBJ1-5 and V is TRBV30; D is ambiguous. Germline V gives CDR1 GTSNPN, CDR2 SVGIG (reference sequence). The CDR3 totals 15 residues. The ends were cut back, 0 bases at V and 2 bases at J, with 11 bases in the middle.

V and J are TRBV10-3 and TRBJ2-7; D possibly corresponds to TRBD1 (5 bases). The germline V gene encodes CDR1 ENHRY and CDR2 SYGVKD. The CDR3 length is 14 residues. Trimming shortened V by 2 bases and J by 2 bases, and 10 bases separated the two germline ends. The CDR3: CAISEPTEAYEQYF. CDR3 sequence (DNA): TGTGCCATCAGTGAGCCGACAGAGGCCTACGAGCAGTACTTC.

The rearrangement links TRBV6-2 or TRBV6-3 to TRBJ2-1; 7 bases fit TRBD2. This CDR3 is 15 amino acids long. Germline CDR1 MNHEY, CDR2 SVGEGT. The ends lost 2 bases at V and 2 bases at J; junction bases unmatched: 3. CDR3 amino acids: CASSYLSGAYNEQFF. The DNA for the CDR3 is TGTGCCAGCAGTTACCTCAGCGGGGCCTACAATGAGCAGTTCTTC.